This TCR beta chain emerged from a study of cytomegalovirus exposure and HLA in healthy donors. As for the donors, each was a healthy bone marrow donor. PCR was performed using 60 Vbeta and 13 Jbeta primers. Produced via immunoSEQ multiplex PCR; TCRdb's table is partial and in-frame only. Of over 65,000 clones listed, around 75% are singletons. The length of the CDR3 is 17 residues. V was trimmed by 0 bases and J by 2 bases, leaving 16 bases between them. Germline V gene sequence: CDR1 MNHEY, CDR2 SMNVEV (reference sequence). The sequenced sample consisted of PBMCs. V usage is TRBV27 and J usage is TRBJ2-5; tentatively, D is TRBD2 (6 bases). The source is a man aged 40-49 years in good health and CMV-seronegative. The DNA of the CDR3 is TGTGCCAGCAGTTTATCGAGGTTCGCGGGGCGACAAGAGACCCAGTACTTC. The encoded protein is CASSLSRFAGRQETQYF.